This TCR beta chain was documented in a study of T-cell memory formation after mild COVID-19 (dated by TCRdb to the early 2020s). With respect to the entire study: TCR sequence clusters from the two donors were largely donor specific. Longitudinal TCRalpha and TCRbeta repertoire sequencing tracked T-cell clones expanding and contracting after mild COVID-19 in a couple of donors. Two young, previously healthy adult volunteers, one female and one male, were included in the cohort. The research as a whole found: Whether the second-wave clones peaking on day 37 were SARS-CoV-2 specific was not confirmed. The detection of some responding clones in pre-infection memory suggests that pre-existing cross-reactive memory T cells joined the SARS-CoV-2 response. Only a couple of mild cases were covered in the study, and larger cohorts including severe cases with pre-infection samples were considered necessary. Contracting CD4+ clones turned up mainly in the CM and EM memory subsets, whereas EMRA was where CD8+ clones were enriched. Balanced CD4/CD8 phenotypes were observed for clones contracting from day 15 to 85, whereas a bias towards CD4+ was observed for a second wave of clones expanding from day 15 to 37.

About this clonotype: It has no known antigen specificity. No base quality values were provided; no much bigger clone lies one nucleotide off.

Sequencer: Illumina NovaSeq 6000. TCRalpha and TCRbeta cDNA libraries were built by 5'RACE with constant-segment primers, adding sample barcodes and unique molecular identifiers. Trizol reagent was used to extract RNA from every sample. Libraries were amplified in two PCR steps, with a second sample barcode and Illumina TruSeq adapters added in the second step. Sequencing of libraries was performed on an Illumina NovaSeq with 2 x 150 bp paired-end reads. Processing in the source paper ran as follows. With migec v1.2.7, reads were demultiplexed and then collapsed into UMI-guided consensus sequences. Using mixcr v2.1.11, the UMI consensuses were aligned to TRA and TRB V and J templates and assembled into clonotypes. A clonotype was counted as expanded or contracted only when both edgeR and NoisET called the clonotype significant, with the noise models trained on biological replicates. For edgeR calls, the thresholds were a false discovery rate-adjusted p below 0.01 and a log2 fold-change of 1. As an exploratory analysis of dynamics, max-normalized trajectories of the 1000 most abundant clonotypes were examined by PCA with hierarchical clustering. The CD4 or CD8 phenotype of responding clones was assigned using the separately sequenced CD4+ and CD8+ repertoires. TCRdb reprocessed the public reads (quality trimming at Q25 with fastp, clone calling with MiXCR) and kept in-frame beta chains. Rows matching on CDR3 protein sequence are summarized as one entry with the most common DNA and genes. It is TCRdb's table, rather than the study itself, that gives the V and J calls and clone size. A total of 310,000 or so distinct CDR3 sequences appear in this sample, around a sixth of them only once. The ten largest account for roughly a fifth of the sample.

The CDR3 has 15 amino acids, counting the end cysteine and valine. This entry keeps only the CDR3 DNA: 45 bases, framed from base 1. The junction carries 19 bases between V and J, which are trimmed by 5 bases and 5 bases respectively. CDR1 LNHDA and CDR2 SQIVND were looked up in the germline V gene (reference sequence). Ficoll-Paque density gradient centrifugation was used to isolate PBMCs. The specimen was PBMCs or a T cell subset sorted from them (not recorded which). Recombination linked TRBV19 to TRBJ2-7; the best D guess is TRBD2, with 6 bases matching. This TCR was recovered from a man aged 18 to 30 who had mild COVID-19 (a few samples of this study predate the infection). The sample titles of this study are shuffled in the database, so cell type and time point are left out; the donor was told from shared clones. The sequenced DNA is TGTGCCAGTAGTCAGACTAGTAACCCTTTGGACGAGCAGTACGTC. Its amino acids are CASSQTSNPLDEQYV.